These 25 T cell receptor beta chains were all obtained from the same sample, sequenced in a study of T cells in Graves' hyperthyroidism and ophthalmopathy. What was amplified from RNA transcripts were TCR beta CDR3 regions. An initial round of RT-PCR targeting the TCR CDR3 relied on the HTBI primer set. MiXCR, run by TCRdb on the multiplex PCR reads, gives a single entry per CDR3 protein. The table records 550,000 to 600,000 distinct CDR3 sequences, over 15% of them present only once. The sample comprised blood. These receptors originate from a woman younger than 30 with Graves' hyperthyroidism.

Ten or more counts support this clonotype. The chain recombines TRBV11-2 with TRBJ2-4, with D uncertain. There are 14 residues in the CDR3. Trimming pared 1 base from V and 3 bases from J, leaving 7 bases between. Germline loops: CDR1 SGHAT, CDR2 FQNNGV. CDR3 in DNA: TGTGCCAGCAGCTTAGTTCGCGACAAAAACATTCAGTACTTC. As protein: CASSLVRDKNIQYF.

This clonotype has a count of ten or more. The chain combines TRBV28 with TRBJ2-7; D tentatively reads TRBD1 or TRBD2 (5 bases each). Germline V gene data show CDR1 as MDHEN and CDR2 as SYDVKM. The CDR3 is 14 amino acids. Trimming shortened V by 4 bases and J by 1 base, and 11 bases separated the two germline ends. CDR3 protein: CASSSPGRSYEQYF. For the CDR3, the DNA is TGTGCCAGCAGTTCTCCGGGACGGTCCTACGAGCAGTACTTC.

This clonotype was observed a handful of times. The chain joins TRBV7-9 to TRBJ2-7, with D hard to call. The V gene's germline CDR1 is SEHNR and CDR2 FQNEAQ (reference sequence). V gave up 5 bases and J gave up 0 bases, with 11 bases separating them. This CDR3 is 14 amino acids long. The CDR3 nucleotides read TGTGCCAGCAGCCCAGACATTCTCTCCTACGAGCAGTACTTC. Amino acid sequence: CASSPDILSYEQYF.

The chain employs TRBV12-3 or TRBV12-4 and TRBJ2-1; TRBD2 agrees at 10 bases. J was trimmed by 1 base and V by 6 bases; bases with no gene match: 6. CDR3 length: 16 amino acids. CDR3 residues: CASRPLAGGSYNEQFF. The CDR3 nucleotides read TGTGCCAGCAGGCCCTTAGCGGGAGGATCCTACAATGAGCAGTTCTTC.

This clonotype was counted only a few times. V gene TRBV6-1 combines with J gene TRBJ2-3, with a tentative D call TRBD2 (5 bases). Germline V gene lookup returns CDR1 MNHNS and CDR2 SASEGT. Trimming took 3 bases from V and 0 from J, leaving 10 bases between them. The CDR3 spans 15 residues. CDR3 nucleotide sequence: TGTGCCAGCAGTGACGGAGGACTGAGCACAGATACGCAGTATTTT. Its protein is CASSDGGLSTDTQYF.

This clonotype was found a few times. The chain links TRBV2 to TRBJ2-4; a possible D gene is TRBD1 (5 bases). This CDR3 comprises 15 residues. CDR1 and CDR2 from the germline V gene are SNHLY and FYNNEI. V was clipped by 3 bases and J by 1 base, with 10 bases between them. CDR3 bases: TGTGCCAGCAGTGATGACAGAGCGGCCAAAAACATTCAGTACTTC. Protein product: CASSDDRAAKNIQYF.

This clonotype was found a few times. Germline is not matched at one junction end, which may reflect a read error. CDR3 sequence: CVSSLPTGAKETQYF. CDR3 DNA sequence: TGTGTCAGCAGTTTACCGACAGGAGCCAAAGAGACCCAGTACTTC. The V gene is TRBV28, the J gene TRBJ2-5; the D gene is possibly TRBD1 (6 bases). The germline V gene has CDR1 MDHEN and CDR2 SYDVKM. The CDR3 has 15 residues.

This clonotype turned up a few times. The chain links TRBV6-1 to TRBJ2-3; D ambiguous. This CDR3 comprises 13 residues. Germline lookup yields CDR1 MNHNS and CDR2 SASEGT. Trimming removed 7 bases from V and 4 bases from J, with 12 bases in between. CDR3 region: CASTERWADTQYF. Here the CDR3 DNA reads TGTGCCAGCACCGAGCGCTGGGCAGATACGCAGTATTTT.

The chain combines TRBV12-3 or TRBV12-4 with TRBJ2-5, with D uncertain. With 6 bases removed from V and 7 bases from J, the gap between germline ends came to 12 bases. This CDR3 contains 12 residues. Here the CDR3 reads CASSPGVVTQYF. The CDR3 DNA is TGTGCCAGCAGCCCTGGCGTCGTGACCCAGTACTTC.

The chain has TRBV19 and TRBJ2-3; TRBD1 might be the D (6 bases). CDR3 length: 16 residues. Germline CDR1 reads LNHDA; CDR2 reads SQIVND (reference sequence). Trimming pared 3 bases from V and 0 bases from J, leaving 13 bases between. As DNA, the CDR3 is TGTGCCAGTAGTATCGGGCCTAGGGGGAGCACAGATACGCAGTATTTT. It translates to CASSIGPRGSTDTQYF.

This chain connects TRBV11-2 to TRBJ2-1; no reliable D call. CDR1 is SGHAT, CDR2 FQNNGV, per germline. This CDR3 is built from 15 residues. The germline V and J ends were trimmed by 4 bases and 7 bases, with 17 bases remaining between them. The CDR3: CASSSLELVWNEQFF. The CDR3 DNA sequence: TGTGCCAGCAGCTCCCTAGAACTTGTTTGGAATGAGCAGTTCTTC.

In its sample, this clonotype was seen a few times. The chain has TRBV7-9 and TRBJ1-1; 9 bases line up with TRBD1. Germline CDR1 is SEHNR and CDR2 is FQNEAQ (reference sequence). The trim removed 6 bases at V and 5 bases at J, leaving 16 bases unmatched. The CDR3 has 17 amino acids. The CDR3 reads CASRPRDRVPARTEAFF. The CDR3, as DNA: TGTGCCAGCAGACCACGGGACAGGGTCCCAGCGAGGACTGAAGCTTTCTTT.

In its sample, this clonotype was seen a few times. The chain links TRBV5-1 to TRBJ1-3; D gene unclear. This CDR3 has 15 residues. Germline CDR1 reads SGHRS; CDR2 reads YFSETQ. With 3 bases removed from V and 4 bases from J, the gap between germline ends came to 14 bases. CDR3 in amino acids: CASSSGPSDGNTIYF. CDR3 in DNA: TGCGCCAGCAGCTCCGGACCCTCGGACGGAAACACCATATATTTT.

There are many counts of this clonotype. This chain uses TRBV3-1 with TRBJ2-5; TRBD2 aligns across 11 bases. This CDR3 region has 16 residues. Germline V gives CDR1 LGHDT, CDR2 YNNKEL (reference sequence). J was trimmed by 4 bases and V by 6 bases; bases with no gene match: 10. Written as DNA, the CDR3 is TGTGCCAGCAGTCCCGGGCTAGCGGGAGGAAGAGAGACCCAGTACTTC. Translated: CASSPGLAGGRETQYF.

The chain combines TRBV19 with TRBJ1-2; D might be TRBD1 (5 bases). The V gene's germline CDR1 is LNHDA and CDR2 SQIVND (reference sequence). V gave up 4 bases and J gave up 4 bases, with 13 bases separating them. CDR3 length: 14 residues. CDR3 amino acids: CASSTAQGSYGYTF. The CDR3 DNA is TGTGCCAGTAGTACCGCGCAGGGCAGCTATGGCTACACCTTC.

This clonotype was counted at least ten times. The chain joins TRBV6-1 to TRBJ2-3; tentatively, D is TRBD1 or TRBD2 (5 bases each). Germline V lookup: CDR1 MNHNS, CDR2 SASEGT. The CDR3 consists of 16 residues. V was trimmed by 4 bases and J by 6 bases, leaving 20 bases between them. The CDR3 DNA reads TGTGCCAGCAGTGTCGTCGGGTTCCAGGGACGGGATACGCAGTATTTT. It codes for CASSVVGFQGRDTQYF.

There are many counts of this clonotype. J is TRBJ2-4 and V is TRBV2; tentatively, D is TRBD1 (5 bases). V gave up 3 bases and J gave up 5 bases, with 11 bases separating them. The CDR3 is 14 residues long. Germline V gene sequence: CDR1 SNHLY, CDR2 FYNNEI. The CDR3 DNA reads TGTGCCAGCAGTGACCGACAGTTCCAAAACATTCAGTACTTC. It encodes CASSDRQFQNIQYF.

This clonotype was observed at least ten times. The chain joins TRBV7-9 to TRBJ2-7, with D perhaps matching TRBD1 (6 bases). Between the trimmed V and J ends, which lost 4 bases and 1 base, there was a span of 11 bases. Per germline, CDR1 SEHNR and CDR2 FQNEAQ (reference sequence). The CDR3 is made up of 14 amino acids. The CDR3 bases are TGTGCCAGCAGCTCGGCCGGGACATCCTACGAGCAGTACTTC. Protein product: CASSSAGTSYEQYF.

V and J are TRBV10-2 and TRBJ1-5, with TRBD1 as a possible D gene (6 bases). Looked up from germline, CDR1 is WSHSY and CDR2 is SAAADI. Trimming stripped 3 bases from V and 0 bases from J, with 6 bases between. The length of the CDR3 is 14 residues. The CDR3 loop reads CASSEQGSNQPQHF. CDR3 nucleotides: TGCGCCAGCAGTGAACAGGGTAGCAATCAGCCCCAGCATTTT.

The rearrangement joins TRBV27 to TRBJ1-2; 7 nucleotides line up with TRBD1. The germline V gene has CDR1 MNHEY and CDR2 SMNVEV (reference sequence). V trimming: 1 base; J trimming: 3 bases; junction bases outside the gene matches: 5. This CDR3 is built from 15 residues. The CDR3 nucleotides read TGTGCCAGCAGTTTATACCTAGGGACAGACTATGGCTACACCTTC. Translation gives CASSLYLGTDYGYTF.

In its sample, this clonotype was seen many times. The V and J genes are TRBV30 and TRBJ2-1; tentatively, D is TRBD2 (5 bases). V lost 1 base and J lost 3, with 13 bases in between. This CDR3 contains 15 residues. Germline-derived CDR1 and CDR2 are GTSNPN and SVGIG (reference sequence). The CDR3 DNA is TGTGCCTGGAGTGCCGAAAGCGGATTCTACAATGAGCAGTTCTTC. Translated: CAWSAESGFYNEQFF.

This clonotype was counted ten times or more. The chain has TRBV7-2 and TRBJ2-7; D is possibly TRBD1 (5 bases). Germline values: CDR1 SGHTA, CDR2 FQGNSA. V dropped 5 bases and J dropped 6 bases, with 14 bases sitting between them. The CDR3 has 13 residues. The CDR3 sequence: CASSRVQVREQYF. The CDR3 DNA is TGTGCCAGCAGCAGAGTACAGGTCCGCGAGCAGTACTTC.

This clonotype was seen a handful of times. A read error may produce the germline difference seen at one junction end. The chain couples TRBV7-6 to TRBJ1-2; 8 bases line up with TRBD1. The CDR3 spans 17 residues. From germline, CDR1 is SGHVS and CDR2 FNYEAQ. The CDR3 loop reads CASSLVGRGHPAYGHTF. The CDR3 DNA sequence: TGTGCCAGCAGCTTAGTTGGCAGGGGGCACCCTGCCTATGGCCACACCTTC. The full variable domain, rest sourced from reference TRBV7-6 and TRBJ1-2, is GAGVSQSPRYKVTKRGQDVALRCDPISGHVSLYWYRQALGQGPEFLTYFNYEAQQDKSGLPNDRFSAERPEGSISTLTIQRTEQRDSAMYRCASSLVGRGHPAYGHTFGSGTRLTVV.

This clonotype has a handful of counts. This sequence joins TRBV6-2 or TRBV6-3 and TRBJ2-2; 8 bases are shared with TRBD1. The CDR3 extends over 13 amino acids. Per the germline V gene, CDR1 is MNHEY and CDR2 is SVGEGT. V trimming: 8 bases; J trimming: 5 bases; junction bases outside the gene matches: 4. CDR3 bases: TGTGCCAGCGGACAGGGAAGGACCGGGGAGCTGTTTTTT. Translation: CASGQGRTGELFF.

This clonotype was detected a few times. The V gene is TRBV20-1, the J gene TRBJ2-5; D is unclear. This CDR3 contains 13 residues. Germline assignment: CDR1 DFQATT and CDR2 SNEGSKA (reference sequence). V was cut by 3 bases and J by 2 bases, with 10 bases left in between. As DNA, the CDR3 is TGCAGTGCTAGCGCCGGAACGCAAGAGACCCAGTACTTC. This sequence encodes CSASAGTQETQYF.